Detailed here is one T cell receptor (beta chain). Data came from immunoSEQ multiplex PCR; TCRdb stores just in-frame clones and leaves some out. The sample records roughly 1,500,000 clones, 95% to 99% being singletons. The data were taken from a study of shared clonotypes between healthy human individuals. Sequencing was carried out using naive CD4+ T cells sorted from blood. This sample's subset: CD45RA+ positively selected. The TCR originated in a man aged 25 to 45 in good health.

The CDR3 nucleotides read TGTGCCAGCAGCTTGACAGGGAGGACAGATACGCAGTATTTT. It yields the protein CASSLTGRTDTQYF. This chain uses TRBV5-4 with TRBJ2-3; D is perhaps TRBD1 or TRBD2 (6 bases each). The CDR3 extends over 14 amino acids. Trimming pared 1 base from V and 3 bases from J, leaving 9 bases between. Looked up from germline, CDR1 is SGHNT and CDR2 is YYREEE (reference sequence). Using reference TRBV5-4 and TRBJ2-3 for the parts outside the CDR3, the full variable domain is ETGVTQSPTHLIKTRGQQVTLRCSSQSGHNTVSWYQQALGQGPQFIFQYYREEENGRGNFPPRFSGLQFPNYSSELNVNALELDDSALYLCASSLTGRTDTQYFGPGTRLTVL.